This TCR beta chain was sequenced in a study of shared clonotypes between healthy human individuals. Study results and caveats: Some clonotypes were shared by all four sorted-subset donors, while others were not shared. The non-shared ones had lower generation probabilities than the shared ones.

The assay was run at deep level. Source study methods: There were no quality scores in the junction-only immunoSEQ sequences, so filtering differed. Sequenced by immunoSEQ multiplex PCR; TCRdb stores in-frame clones only, minus some. The DNA gave D and trimming, while V, J and clone size come from that table. The data show about 1 million clones, 65% to 80% seen once. About this clone: Its target is unknown.

V shed 2 bases and J shed 3 bases, with 11 bases lying between them. The germline V gene has CDR1 SGHVS and CDR2 FQNEAQ. The CDR3 is 15 amino acids. All participating donors were Caucasian adults from Nashville, Tennessee. Source material: memory CD4+ T cells sorted from blood. The subset was: CD45RA-negative fraction. The sequence came from a young man in good health. This rearrangement joins TRBV7-8 to TRBJ1-5; weak D call: TRBD1 (5 bases). CDR3 loop: CASSLFSGTNQPQHF. The CDR3 DNA sequence: TGTGCCAGCAGCTTATTCTCAGGGACCAATCAGCCCCAGCATTTT.